This T cell receptor beta chain was sequenced during a study of blood T cell repertoires in COVID-19. Study background: There were acute and convalescent COVID-19 samples, and they came from the United States, Italy and Spain.

The data were produced by immunoSEQ multiplex PCR, yet TCRdb's version contains in-frame clones alone and is incomplete. Of around 200,000 clones in the sample, around 80% were seen once. Sequences were obtained from peripheral blood. The sequence came from a woman aged 70-85 years with acute or convalescent COVID-19.

Here the CDR3 reads CASSPTGFNQPQHF. For the CDR3, the DNA is TGCGCCAGCAGCCCAACAGGGTTTAATCAGCCCCAGCATTTT. This chain links TRBV5-1 with TRBJ1-5, with a tentative D call TRBD1 (6 bases). Per germline, CDR1 SGHRS and CDR2 YFSETQ. This CDR3 spans 14 amino acids. Trimming stripped 4 bases from V and 4 bases from J, with 12 bases between.